Sequencing of this T cell receptor beta chain was carried out in a study of blood T cells in healthy people across ages. The CDR3 spans 12 residues. The V gene lost 6 bases and the J gene lost 6 bases, with 11 bases spanning the gap. Per sample, at least 5.5 micrograms of total RNA were extracted. This clonotype was seen a handful of times. The authors ran a second PCR of 7 to 11 cycles using a sample-barcoded 5' primer and a J-beta primer mix. Carrying 12 random nucleotides, a template-switch adaptor labeled each individual cDNA molecule. In TCRdb, the 5' RACE reads were re-called with MiXCR into one record per CDR3 protein. Of some 1,800,000 distinct CDR3 sequences in the sample, about 39% were seen once.

This sequence joins TRBV12-3 or TRBV12-4 and TRBJ1-1; D uncertain. The sample was blood. The clonotype comes from a human donor in good health. The CDR3 region is CASSALGPEAFF. CDR3 DNA sequence: TGTGCCAGCAGCGCTCTGGGCCCTGAAGCTTTCTTT.